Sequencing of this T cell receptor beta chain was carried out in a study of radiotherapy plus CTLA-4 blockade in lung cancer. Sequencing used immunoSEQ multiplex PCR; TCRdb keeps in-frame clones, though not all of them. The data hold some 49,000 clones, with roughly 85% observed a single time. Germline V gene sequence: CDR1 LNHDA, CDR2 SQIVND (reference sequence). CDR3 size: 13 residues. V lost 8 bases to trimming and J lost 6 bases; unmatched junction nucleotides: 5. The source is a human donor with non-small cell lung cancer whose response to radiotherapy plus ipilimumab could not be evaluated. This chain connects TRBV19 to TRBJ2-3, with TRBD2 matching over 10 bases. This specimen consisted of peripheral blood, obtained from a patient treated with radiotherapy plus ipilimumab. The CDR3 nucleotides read TGTGCCAGTGCTAGCGGGAGTACGGATACGCAGTATTTT. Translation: CASASGSTDTQYF.